One sample yielded the 4 T cell receptor beta chains listed below, sequenced in a study of shared T cell receptors in the human thymus. Libraries were prepared by immunoSEQ multiplex PCR; TCRdb keeps only in-frame clonotypes and omits some of them. The table shows hundreds of thousands of clones, with more than 70% occurring only once. These same records also appear under a second study, on human thymus T cells.

Sequencing input: thymocytes. The receptor set was obtained from a boy under two years old with a congenital heart defect.

The chain employs TRBV4-1 and TRBJ1-6, with 9 bases aligning to TRBD1. Germline CDR1 MGHRA, CDR2 YSYEKL. The CDR3 totals 16 residues. V trimming: 4 bases; J trimming: 9 bases; junction bases outside the gene matches: 10. DNA for the CDR3: TGCGCCAGCAGCCCGGGACAGGGTACAGCGGGTTCACCCCTCCACTTT. It encodes CASSPGQGTAGSPLHF.

The V and J genes are TRBV15 and TRBJ1-5; the match to TRBD1 covers 7 bases. Germline CDR1 LNHNV, CDR2 YYDKDF (reference sequence). The V and J ends lost 4 bases and 0 bases, in that order; junction bases with no gene match: 6. The CDR3 totals 16 residues. In DNA form, the CDR3 reads TGTGCCACCAGCACCCCCGGGACAGATAGCAATCAGCCCCAGCATTTT. It yields the protein CATSTPGTDSNQPQHF.

The CDR3, as DNA: TGTGCCAGCAGCACCGGACTAGCGGAGACTCAGTACTTC. This encodes CASSTGLAETQYF. The chain uses TRBV9 and TRBJ2-7, with 10 bases that match TRBD2. This CDR3 spans 13 amino acids. Looked up from germline, CDR1 is SGDLS and CDR2 is YYNGEE. V trimming: 4 bases; J trimming: 10 bases; junction bases outside the gene matches: 8.

The chain joins TRBV27 to TRBJ2-7; D perhaps matches TRBD1 (6 bases). Germline assignment: CDR1 MNHEY and CDR2 SMNVEV (reference sequence). V gave up 0 bases and J gave up 7 bases, with 16 bases separating them. This CDR3 is 15 amino acids long. The CDR3 DNA follows: TGTGCCAGCAGTTTATCTTTGCAGGGGCGGAGGGAGCAGTACTTC. Translated, it gives CASSLSLQGRREQYF.